These 16 T cell receptor beta chains were sequenced from one sample in a study of blood T cell repertoires in COVID-19. The data were produced by immunoSEQ multiplex PCR, yet TCRdb's version contains in-frame clones alone and is incomplete. The sample holds 300,000 or so clones, around 86% seen once. The material sequenced was peripheral blood. These receptors all come from a man in his 70s with acute or convalescent COVID-19.

The chain uses TRBV30 and TRBJ1-1; D might be TRBD1 (5 bases). Germline CDR1 is GTSNPN and CDR2 is SVGIG (reference sequence). There are 13 residues in the CDR3. V was pared by 5 bases and J by 3 bases, with 13 bases between. The CDR3 reads CAWSAGWYTEAFF. Here the CDR3 DNA reads TGTGCCTGGTCGGCAGGGTGGTACACTGAAGCTTTCTTT.

The chain couples TRBV3-1 (or the pseudogene TRBV3-2) to TRBJ1-5; TRBD1 might be the D (5 bases). CDR1 is LGHDT, CDR2 YNNKEL, per germline (reference sequence). The CDR3 loop spans 14 amino acids. The V and J ends lost 4 bases and 3 bases respectively, with 10 bases between them. The CDR3 DNA follows: TGTGCCAGCAGCCGTGGACAAGTCAATCAGCCCCAGCATTTT. Its protein is CASSRGQVNQPQHF.

This chain joins TRBV10-3 and TRBJ2-1; 8 bases agree with TRBD1. The CDR3 is 15 amino acids. V was pared by 6 bases and J by 7 bases, with 11 bases of the junction left unmatched. The germline CDR1 and CDR2 sequences are ENHRY and SYGVKD. CDR3 sequence (DNA): TGTGCCATCAGCCGAACTCTGCAGGGGGCAAATGAGCAGTTCTTC. It is translated as CAISRTLQGANEQFF.

This clone came up a few times. The chain links TRBV6-2 or TRBV6-3 to TRBJ2-7; TRBD2 aligns across 7 bases. The V segment lost 3 bases and the J segment 5 bases; nucleotides outside the gene matches: 7. The germline V gene encodes CDR1 MNHEY and CDR2 SVGEGT. This CDR3 contains 14 residues. The CDR3 spells CASSYRGRAHEQYF. The CDR3, as DNA: TGTGCCAGCAGTTATAGAGGGAGGGCCCACGAGCAGTACTTC.

This chain joins TRBV24-1 and TRBJ1-2; 7 nucleotides match TRBD1. The germline V gene encodes CDR1 KGHDR and CDR2 SFDVKD. CDR3 length: 12 amino acids. Trimming at V came to 9 bases and at J to 2 bases, leaving 2 bases not matched to a gene. The CDR3 loop reads CATADRNYGYTF. CDR3 DNA: TGTGCCACCGCGGACAGGAACTATGGCTACACCTTC.

The chain employs TRBV7-8 and TRBJ1-4, with unresolved D. CDR1 SGHVS and CDR2 FQNEAQ come from the germline V gene. This CDR3 contains 15 residues. The ends were cut back, 0 bases at V and 5 bases at J, with 10 bases in the middle. CDR3 in DNA: TGTGCCAGCAGCTTAGCCGGAGCTAAAAATGAAAAACTGTTTTTT. Protein product: CASSLAGAKNEKLFF.

The rearrangement joins TRBV4-2 to TRBJ1-2; D not certain. CDR3 size: 13 residues. Trimming removed 1 base from V and 6 bases from J, with 9 bases in between. Per the germline V gene, CDR1 is LGHNA and CDR2 is YNFKEQ. The CDR3 sequence is CASSQAGVNGYTF. In DNA form, the CDR3 reads TGTGCCAGCAGCCAAGCCGGTGTTAATGGCTACACCTTC.

The chain links TRBV5-1 to TRBJ2-3; 8 bases match TRBD1. CDR1 is SGHRS and CDR2 is YFSETQ in the germline V gene. CDR3 size: 15 residues. Trimming at V came to 4 bases and at J to 3 bases, leaving 7 bases not matched to a gene. The CDR3 spells CASSVWTGRTDTQYF. In DNA form, the CDR3 reads TGCGCCAGCAGCGTATGGACAGGGAGGACAGATACGCAGTATTTT.

The chain has TRBV7-2 and TRBJ1-5; 8 nucleotides align to TRBD1. CDR3 length equals 19 residues. Per germline, CDR1 SGHTA and CDR2 FQGNSA. V shed 4 bases and J 0 bases; nucleotides not matched to a gene: 14. The CDR3 loop reads CASSSQPPGGSYSNQPQHF. Here the CDR3 DNA reads TGTGCCAGCAGCTCACAACCCCCAGGGGGCAGTTATAGCAATCAGCCCCAGCATTTT.

This chain joins TRBV6-5 and TRBJ2-1; D unclear. This CDR3 contains 12 residues. Germline V gene sequence: CDR1 MNHEY, CDR2 SVGAGI. The V end lost 0 bases, the J end lost 9 bases, and 6 bases lay between the germline ends. CDR3 in DNA: TGTGCCAGCAGTTACTCTCCGGGTGAGCAGTTCTTC. Its protein product is CASSYSPGEQFF.

The chain is built from TRBV5-6 and TRBJ1-4, with TRBD1 identical over 8 bases. Germline V lookup: CDR1 SGHDT, CDR2 YYEEEE. Unmatched junction bases numbered 6, after V lost 4 bases and J lost 4 bases. The CDR3 runs to 15 residues. The CDR3 DNA reads TGTGCCAGCAGCCGGATCGGACAGGGTAATGAAAAACTGTTTTTT. It translates to CASSRIGQGNEKLFF.

This clone was detected ten times or more. The rearrangement uses TRBV7-2 and TRBJ2-3; D is ambiguous. CDR1 and CDR2 from the germline V gene are SGHTA and FQGNSA. This CDR3 is 16 amino acids long. Trimming stripped 4 bases from V and 0 bases from J, with 14 bases between. The CDR3, as DNA: TGTGCCAGCAGCTCCCCGATAGTCCCTAGCACAGATACGCAGTATTTT. Translating gives CASSSPIVPSTDTQYF.

This sequence joins TRBV10-3 and TRBJ1-1, with a possible D match to TRBD1 (5 bases). Germline CDR1 is ENHRY and CDR2 is SYGVKD. Trimming took 1 base from V and 0 from J, leaving 9 bases between them. The CDR3 totals 15 residues. The CDR3 sequence: CAISEFQGMNTEAFF. The CDR3 DNA follows: TGTGCCATCAGTGAGTTCCAGGGAATGAACACTGAAGCTTTCTTT.

CDR3 nucleotides: TGTGCCAGCAGTTTGTTTCAGAGCGGAGTGGGCGGGGAGCTGTTTTTT. Translation gives CASSLFQSGVGGELFF. The chain carries TRBV28 and TRBJ2-2, with D tentatively TRBD2 (5 bases). Germline V CDR1 and CDR2: MDHEN, SYDVKM. V lost 3 bases to trimming and J lost 7 bases, with 18 bases between them. The CDR3 has 16 amino acids.

The genes are TRBV2 and TRBJ1-1; TRBD1 is a possible D gene (6 bases). The V end was cut by 6 bases, the J end by 2 bases, with 16 bases between. CDR1 is SNHLY, CDR2 FYNNEI, per germline. This CDR3 comprises 15 residues. The CDR3 reads CASRERRGINTEAFF. In DNA form, the CDR3 reads TGTGCCAGCAGGGAACGCAGGGGAATAAACACTGAAGCTTTCTTT.

This rearrangement joins TRBV11-2 to TRBJ1-5; weak D call: TRBD1 (5 bases). The germline gives CDR1 SGHAT, CDR2 FQNNGV. Trimming removed 2 bases from V and 6 bases from J, with 11 bases in between. This CDR3 region has 14 residues. The CDR3 DNA reads TGTGCCAGCAGCTTAAGGCAGGGAGGTCAGCCCCAGCATTTT. Its protein product is CASSLRQGGQPQHF. Drawing the rest from reference TRBV11-2 and TRBJ1-5, the complete variable domain is EAGVAQSPRYKIIEKRQSVAFWCNPISGHATLYWYQQILGQGPKLLIQFQNNGVVDDSQLPKDRFSAERLKGVDSTLKIQPAKLEDSAVYLCASSLRQGGQPQHFGDGTRLSIL.